Described below is a single TCR beta chain sequence and its context. The antigen this receptor binds is unknown. No base quality information exists; no much larger clone differs at one position. Trimmed from V: 4 bases; trimmed from J: 2 bases; junction bases lacking a gene match: 7. Its CDR3 holds 15 amino acids, cysteine through phenylalanine. Left in the record is the CDR3 DNA by itself, 45 bases read in frame from the first base. CDR1 and CDR2, looked up from the germline V gene, are SGHRS and YFSETQ. In total, 600 or so healthy bone marrow donors made up the cohort. At the time of sampling, all cohort members were nominally healthy, though unrecorded immune exposures were likely present. The donor was CMV seronegative and belonged to the group of around 400 seronegative cohort members. A peripheral blood sample was provided by each donor, and peripheral blood mononuclear cells were used for TCR beta sequencing. The Qiagen DNeasy Blood Extraction Kit was used to extract genomic DNA from the blood cell samples.

Receptor amplification or capture employed the immunoSEQ multiplex PCR assay. For the multiplex PCR, a mixture combining 60 forward primers for TCR Vbeta segments and 13 reverse primers for TCR Jbeta segments was used. The CDR3 region of rearranged TCR beta genes was amplified from genomic DNA by a multiplex PCR assay. Amplified TCR beta libraries were sequenced as 87-base-pair reads on the Illumina HiSeq System. As for the original processing: A later analysis tallied about 77 million unique TCR beta chains across the 666 repertoires, and some 12 million of those chains were shared by two or more donors. Raw reads were error-corrected and collapsed into unique sequences with a nearest-neighbor algorithm that merged closely related sequences to remove PCR and sequencing errors. V, D and J gene segments were assigned by aligning CDR3 sequences to IMGT reference sequences. Each retained sequence needed at least a six-nucleotide match to both a V gene segment and a J gene segment. A rearrangement was called productive if the CDR3 had no stop codons and remained in frame with V and J, and every other rearrangement was called non-productive. Following IMGT convention, CDR3 was defined as the stretch from the second conserved V-encoded cysteine to the conserved J-encoded phenylalanine. The earlier analysis of fewer than 750 of the donors excluded sequences that lacked an unambiguous match to a single V gene segment. In an earlier analysis of approximately 560 of the donors, a V segment was called functional when productive rearrangements were above 56.7%, and segregating when the standard deviation between donors exceeded 5%. A statistical classification framework was built for diagnosing cytomegalovirus status from the catalog of TCR beta chain sequences. A later analysis assigned V and J genes by comparing TCR nucleotide sequences with IMGT/GENE-DB human TR gene sequences. A later analysis assigned CDR3 sequences and most-parsimonious VDJ recombination scenarios with the TCRdist pipeline. In a later analysis, each TCR beta chain was defined by its CDR3 amino acid sequence together with its V-gene family, and reads lacking a unique V-gene family were excluded. As a way to deal with suspected cross-contamination and a sequencing artifact, a later analysis dropped hundreds of nucleotide sequences that were highly shared and had low generation probability. In a later analysis, a clonal expansion index for each public chain was calculated from normalized within-repertoire ranks of inferred template counts. In a later analysis, generation probabilities were computed with a VDJ recombination model fitted to out-of-frame rearrangements, and the resulting probabilities were checked against IGoR. A later analysis scored TCR-TCR, TCR-HLA and TCR-CMV co-occurrence with hypergeometric tests, applying a repertoire-size bias correction to TCR pairs. False discovery rates were estimated in a later analysis by permuting HLA or CMV assignments 20 times. In a later analysis, co-occurring TCRs were grouped using DBSCAN, and TCRdist sequence similarity was added for clustering within HLA-allele-positive subsets. For co-occurrence clustering, repertoires with fewer than 30,000 or more than 120,000 public chains were excluded, along with five repertoires with anomalous nucleotide sharing. TCRdb took over this immuneACCESS table, retaining in-frame rearrangements with V and J assigned. Such tables are incomplete; in checked studies, under half of the missing clones stem from an unresolved V gene, and the remainder is unexplained. The V and J calls and clone size come from that table; D and trimming were worked out from the DNA. The sample yields 200,000 to 250,000 clones; about 70% were counted once. Clones ranked in the top ten supply roughly 1.9% of the sample.

This record belongs to a study of cytomegalovirus exposure and HLA in healthy donors (dated by TCRdb to 2016 to 2017). About the full investigation: An earlier analysis of approximately 640 of the donors reported approximately 290 Gb of sequence data and 117 million unique TCR beta sequences from 190 million or so T cells. Of the roughly 420 genotyped donors, approximately 81% were placed in the genetic ancestry cluster associated with self-reported Caucasian donors. In a later analysis, previously published TCR beta repertoires from roughly 710 donors were re-analyzed and high-resolution HLA genotyping was added so that TCR occurrence patterns could be studied. The study profiled the T cell repertoires of hundreds of subjects by immunosequencing and related them to cytomegalovirus serostatus. Across some 400 genotyped donors of the cohort, an average of roughly 200,000 unique TCR beta nucleotide sequences per donor were sequenced, and approximately 17% of those sequences were non-productive. The aim of the study was to test whether cataloging public T cell receptors could identify signatures of past pathogen exposure. HLA typing included class I and class II loci at four-digit resolution. To decide whether each TCR beta V gene segment behaved as functional or pseudogenic, an earlier analysis of fewer than 750 of the donors relied on high-throughput TCR beta sequencing. Because of strong linkage in the cohort, roughly five DR-DQ haplotypes were treated as single units for association and clustering. Rather than drawing on any new phenotypic data, the later analysis identified candidate immune exposures from TCR beta sequences and the way those sequences occurred across donors. Typing coverage differed by locus: A, B, C, DRB1 and DQB1 were typed in about 620-640 donors, DQA1 in 522, DPA1 in 600 to 610, and DPB1 in approximately 450. In a later genetic analysis, genome-wide SNP genotypes for about 65% of the roughly 670 donors were used, and that subset was treated as a discovery cohort. Donor age, sex, ethnicity and CMV serostatus were collected together with the repertoire data. All discovery cohort repertoires had been generated on a single sequencing platform. Roughly 310 gigabases of sequencing data and roughly 90 million unique TCR sequences were included in an early release covering over 600 HLA-typed donors. To predict cytomegalovirus infection status, the study combined high-throughput TCR immunosequencing, statistical association of individual TCRs with disease status, and machine learning. Besides the first cohort of around 670 subjects, a separate validation cohort made up of around 120 different subjects was used.

Beyond this particular receptor, the publication reports: A later genetic analysis associated a missense DCLRE1C variant with V-gene and J-gene trimming of TCR beta chains, and an independent cohort replicated the association. According to a later analysis, parvovirus B19, influenza, CMV and Epstein-Barr virus appeared linked to several top co-occurrence clusters. A later analysis found that most CMV-associated TCR beta chains appeared HLA-restricted, with HLA associations seemingly driven largely by CMV exposure. Assigning TCR associations to individual alleles was difficult when HLA alleles, especially DR and DQ, strongly co-occurred. In an earlier analysis of a few hundred of the donors, most TCR beta V segments were observed in productive rearrangements about 87% or about 30% of the time, broadly matching IMGT annotations. The classifier was reported to diagnose cytomegalovirus status with high specificity and sensitivity in both the original and validation cohorts. Because HLA typing was missing for some donors at each locus, association tests included only the typed subset. The 87-base-pair reads could not distinguish some IMGT-functional V segments, including TRBV6-2 and TRBV6-3, so those segments were excluded. A later analysis associated 16,951 TCR beta sequences with specific HLA alleles at a false discovery rate of 0.05. The study gave a list of some 150 TCR beta chains associated with cytomegalovirus. Roughly uniform sequencing depth across donors was assumed in presence/absence analyses, although this assumption may not hold. According to a later genetic analysis, donors in an Asian-associated ancestry cluster had fewer N-insertions in productive TCRs than the approximately 650-donor mean. The earlier analysis of some 540 of the donors excluded roughly 17 rarely observed V segments, including chromosome 9 orphons, because counts were too low. In this cohort, only TCR beta chains were sequenced, and detectable features were limited by the absence of alpha or paired-chain data. A later analysis found that HLA-associated TCR beta chains were more clonally expanded and had lower generation probabilities than equally common non-associated chains. Most TCR sequences were observed very rarely across donors, whereas some public TCRs were present in many individuals. A further reported finding was that TCR beta sequences accurately predicted the HLA-A and HLA-B alleles for most subjects in the first cohort. A group of highly shared sequence variants was considered likely to be a technical artifact of the sequencing pipeline. Immune exposure information for the cohort was limited to CMV serostatus. In vitro tests confirmed that a few of the cytomegalovirus-associated TCR beta chains recognize cytomegalovirus antigens. According to the authors, the approach could potentially be generalized to other disease states and immunological phenotypes. Correlated functional status among segregating V segments might be attributable to linkage disequilibrium, but an unknown experimental factor could not be ruled out. A later analysis found that TCR association rates varied across HLA loci, with DRB1 alleles showing the most associated TCRs and HLA-C alleles the fewest.

Sequenced input: PBMCs. The clonotype comes from a woman aged 25 to 39 in good health and CMV-seronegative. This sequence uses TRBV5-1 and TRBJ1-1, with TRBD1 matching 8 junction bases. The DNA sequence is given as TGCGCCAGCAGCCCCTCCGGACAGGGTAACACTGAAGCTTTCTTT. Translated, this is CASSPSGQGNTEAFF.